The source of this TCR beta chain is a study of blood T cells in healthy people across ages. The study, taken as a whole, reports: PBMCs that were unsorted prevented a conclusive naive versus antigen-experienced comparison. TCR beta diversity, measured per million T cells, fell in a roughly linear way with age.

Using a J-beta primer mix together with a sample-barcoded 5' primer, a second PCR was run for roughly 7 to 11 cycles. Any given sample supplied a minimum of 3 million CDR3-containing paired-end reads. TCRdb re-derived calls from the 5' RACE reads in MiXCR, one entry per CDR3 protein. The table includes over a million distinct CDR3 sequences, 45% to 70% detected once. V was pared by 3 bases and J by 0 bases, with 5 bases of the junction left unmatched. The CDR3 covers 15 residues. Per the germline V gene, CDR1 is DFQATT and CDR2 is SNEGSKA (reference sequence). Comment on this clonotype: Its antigen remains unidentified.

The clonotype was recovered from a man aged 18 to 30 in good health. V is TRBV20-1 and J is TRBJ2-1; TRBD2 matches 7 bases. The sample consisted of blood. The CDR3: CSARRPSGSYNEQFF. As DNA, the CDR3 is TGCAGTGCTAGGAGGCCTAGCGGCTCCTACAATGAGCAGTTCTTC.